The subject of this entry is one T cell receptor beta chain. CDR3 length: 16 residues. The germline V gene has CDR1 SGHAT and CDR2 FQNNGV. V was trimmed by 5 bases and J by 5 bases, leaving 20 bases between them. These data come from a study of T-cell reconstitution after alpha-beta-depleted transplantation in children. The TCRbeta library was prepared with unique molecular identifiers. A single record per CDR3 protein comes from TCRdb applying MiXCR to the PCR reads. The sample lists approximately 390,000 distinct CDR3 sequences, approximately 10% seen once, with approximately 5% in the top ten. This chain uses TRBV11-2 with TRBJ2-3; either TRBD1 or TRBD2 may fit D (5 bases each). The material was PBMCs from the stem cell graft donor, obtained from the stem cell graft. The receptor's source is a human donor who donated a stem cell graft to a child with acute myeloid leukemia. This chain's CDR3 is CASSPPGTHIGDTQYF. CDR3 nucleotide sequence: TGTGCCAGCAGCCCCCCCGGGACCCACATCGGAGATACGCAGTATTTT.